This TCR beta chain was obtained from a study of cytomegalovirus exposure and HLA in healthy donors. Whole-study findings and limits: Most CMV-associated TCR beta chains appeared HLA-restricted in a later analysis. Most TCRs appeared rarely, but some public TCRs recurred in many donors. Immune exposure data for these donors was limited to CMV serostatus.

Points on this clone: Its specificity is unknown.

This CDR3 is built from 15 residues. Per the germline V gene, CDR1 is MDHEN and CDR2 is SYDVKM. Germline trimming cut 7 bases from V and 1 base from J; bases unmatched to any gene: 6. Amplification used 60 Vbeta primers and 13 Jbeta primers. Profiling relied on immunoSEQ multiplex PCR, and the TCRdb table lists in-frame clones only, not all of them. The top ten hold around 15% of the sample, which has 150,000 to 200,000 clones, approximately 80% seen once. The sequenced sample consisted of PBMCs. The sequence was obtained from a middle-aged woman in good health and CMV-seronegative. The chain joins TRBV28 to TRBJ2-7, with 11 bases identical to TRBD1. The CDR3 region has the DNA TGTGCCAGCAAATCTGGACAGGGGGCATCCTACGAGCAGTACTTC. Encoded protein: CASKSGQGASYEQYF.